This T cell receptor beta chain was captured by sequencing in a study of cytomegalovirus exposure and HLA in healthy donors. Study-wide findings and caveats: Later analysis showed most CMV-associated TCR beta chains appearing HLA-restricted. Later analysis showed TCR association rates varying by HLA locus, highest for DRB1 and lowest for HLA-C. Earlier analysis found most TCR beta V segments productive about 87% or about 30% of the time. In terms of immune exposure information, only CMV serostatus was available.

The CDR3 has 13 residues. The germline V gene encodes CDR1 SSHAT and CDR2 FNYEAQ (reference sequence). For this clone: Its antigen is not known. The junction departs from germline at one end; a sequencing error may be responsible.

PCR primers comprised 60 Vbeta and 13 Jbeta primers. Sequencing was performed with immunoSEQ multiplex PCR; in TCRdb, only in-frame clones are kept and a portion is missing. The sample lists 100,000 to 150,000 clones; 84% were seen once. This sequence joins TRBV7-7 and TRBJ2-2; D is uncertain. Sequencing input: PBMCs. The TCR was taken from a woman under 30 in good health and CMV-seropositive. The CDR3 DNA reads TGTGCTAGCAGCTCCACATTCACCGGGGAGCTGTTTTTT. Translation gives CASSSTFTGELFF. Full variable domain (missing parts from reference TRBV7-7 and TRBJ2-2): GAGVSQSPRYKVTKRGQDVTLRCDPISSHATLYWYQQALGQGPEFLTYFNYEAQPDKSGLPSDRFSAERPEGSISTLTIQRTEQRDSAMYRCASSSTFTGELFFGEGSRLTVL.